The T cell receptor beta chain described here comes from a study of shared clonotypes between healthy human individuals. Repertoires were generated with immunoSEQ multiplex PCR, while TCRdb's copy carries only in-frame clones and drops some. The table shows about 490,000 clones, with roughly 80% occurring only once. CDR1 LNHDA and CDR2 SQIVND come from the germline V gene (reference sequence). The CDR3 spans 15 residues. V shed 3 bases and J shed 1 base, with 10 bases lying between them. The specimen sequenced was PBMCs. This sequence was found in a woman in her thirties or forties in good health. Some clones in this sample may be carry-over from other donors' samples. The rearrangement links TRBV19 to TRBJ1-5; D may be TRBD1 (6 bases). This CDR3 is CASSIAGASNQPQHF. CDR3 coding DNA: TGTGCCAGTAGTATTGCAGGGGCCAGCAATCAGCCCCAGCATTTT.